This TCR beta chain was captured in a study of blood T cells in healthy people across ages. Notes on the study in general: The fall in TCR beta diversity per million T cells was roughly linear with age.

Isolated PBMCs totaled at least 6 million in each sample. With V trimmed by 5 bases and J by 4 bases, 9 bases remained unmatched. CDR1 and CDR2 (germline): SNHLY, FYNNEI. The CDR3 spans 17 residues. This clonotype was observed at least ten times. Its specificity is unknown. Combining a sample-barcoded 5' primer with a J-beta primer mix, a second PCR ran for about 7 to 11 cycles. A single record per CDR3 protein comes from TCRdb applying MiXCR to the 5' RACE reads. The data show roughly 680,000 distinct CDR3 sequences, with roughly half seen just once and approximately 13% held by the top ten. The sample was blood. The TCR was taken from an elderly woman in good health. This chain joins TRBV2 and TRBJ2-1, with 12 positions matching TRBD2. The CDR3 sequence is CASSRTSGGNSYNEQFF. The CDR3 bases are TGTGCCAGCAGTAGAACTAGCGGGGGGAACTCATACAATGAGCAGTTCTTC. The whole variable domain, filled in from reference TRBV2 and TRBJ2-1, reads EPEVTQTPSHQVTQMGQEVILRCVPISNHLYFYWYRQILGQKVEFLVSFYNNEISEKSEIFDDQFSVERPDGSNFTLKIRSTKLEDSAMYFCASSRTSGGNSYNEQFFGPGTRLTVL.